Listed below are T cell receptor beta chains from one sample, sequenced in a study of blood T cell repertoires in COVID-19. The repertoire was sequenced with immunoSEQ multiplex PCR; TCRdb's copy has only in-frame clones and lacks some. The sample has around 98,000 clones, approximately 79% seen once. Input material: peripheral blood. Source of these receptors: a man in his 70s with active or convalescent COVID-19. The CDR3 runs from the conserved cysteine through the conserved F or W. D genes are given only for firm matches. Clone size is stated in some rows and not others, as once, few, many or a class when expanded.

D gene: TRBD1
clone size: .
V gene: TRBV20-1
J gene: TRBJ1-1
CDR3 protein: CSTSQGGNTEAFF
CDR3 DNA: TGCAGTACTAGTCAGGGGGGGAACACTGAAGCTTTCTTT

D gene: .
clone size: .
V gene: TRBV2
J gene: TRBJ1-3
CDR3 protein: CASSQDSLSGNTIYF
CDR3 DNA: TGTGCCAGCAGTCAGGACAGCCTCTCTGGAAACACCATATATTTT

D gene: .
clone size: .
V gene: TRBV6-6
J gene: TRBJ1-1
CDR3 protein: CASSREAGTEAFF
CDR3 DNA: TGTGCCAGCAGTCGGGAGGCGGGCACTGAAGCTTTCTTT

D gene: .
clone size: .
V gene: TRBV6-5
J gene: TRBJ2-7
CDR3 protein: CAHRDIPYEQYF
CDR3 DNA: TGTGCCCACCGGGACATTCCCTACGAGCAGTACTTC

D gene: .
clone size: .
V gene: TRBV12-5
J gene: TRBJ1-3
CDR3 protein: CASGLTPLRVGSGNTIYF
CDR3 DNA: TGTGCTAGTGGTTTGACCCCACTGAGGGTGGGTTCTGGAAACACCATATATTTT

D gene: TRBD1
clone size: .
V gene: TRBV2
J gene: TRBJ1-5
CDR3 protein: CASSERRTGDNQPQHF
CDR3 DNA: TGTGCCAGCAGTGAAAGACGGACAGGGGACAATCAGCCCCAGCATTTT

D gene: TRBD2
clone size: .
V gene: TRBV5-1
J gene: TRBJ2-3
CDR3 protein: CASSLALGFGSGDTDTQYF
CDR3 DNA: TGCGCCAGCAGCTTGGCCTTGGGGTTCGGTAGCGGGGACACAGATACGCAGTATTTT

D gene: TRBD1
clone size: .
V gene: TRBV7-9
J gene: TRBJ1-4
CDR3 protein: CASSAGQATNEKLFF
CDR3 DNA: TGTGCCAGCAGCGCCGGACAGGCAACTAATGAAAAACTGTTTTTT

D gene: TRBD1
clone size: .
V gene: TRBV5-1
J gene: TRBJ2-2
CDR3 protein: CASSWGQGKAGELFF
CDR3 DNA: TGCGCCAGCAGCTGGGGACAGGGTAAAGCCGGGGAGCTGTTTTTT

D gene: .
clone size: .
V gene: TRBV2
J gene: TRBJ1-3
CDR3 protein: CASSDGYSGNTIYF
CDR3 DNA: TGTGCCAGCAGTGACGGTTACTCTGGAAACACCATATATTTT

D gene: .
clone size: .
V gene: TRBV7-6
J gene: TRBJ1-3
CDR3 protein: CASSFGGRGNTIYF
CDR3 DNA: TGTGCCAGCAGCTTCGGCGGGAGGGGAAACACCATATATTTT

D gene: TRBD1
clone size: .
V gene: TRBV10-1
J gene: TRBJ2-1
CDR3 protein: CASSEGTGAYNEQFF
CDR3 DNA: TGCGCCAGCAGTGAAGGGACAGGGGCCTACAATGAGCAGTTCTTC

D gene: .
clone size: .
V gene: TRBV30
J gene: TRBJ2-4
CDR3 protein: CAWSVQAGLQNIQYF
CDR3 DNA: TGTGCCTGGAGTGTCCAGGCGGGGCTACAAAACATTCAGTACTTC

D gene: .
clone size: .
V gene: TRBV7-2
J gene: TRBJ2-3
CDR3 protein: CASSSIDTQYF
CDR3 DNA: TGTGCCAGCAGCTCCATAGATACGCAGTATTTT

D gene: .
clone size: .
V gene: TRBV7-2
J gene: TRBJ1-1
CDR3 protein: CASSADRLVEAFF
CDR3 DNA: TGTGCCAGCAGCGCCGACAGGCTAGTGGAAGCTTTCTTT

D gene: .
clone size: .
V gene: TRBV7-2
J gene: TRBJ2-7
CDR3 protein: CASSPTPGGQYF
CDR3 DNA: TGTGCCAGCAGCCCAACCCCCGGGGGGCAGTACTTC

D gene: .
clone size: once
V gene: TRBV7-8
J gene: TRBJ1-5
CDR3 protein: CASSRDTNQPQHF
CDR3 DNA: TGTGCCAGCAGCCGGGACACCAATCAGCCCCAGCATTTT

D gene: .
clone size: .
V gene: TRBV30
J gene: TRBJ1-1
CDR3 protein: CAWSQEVATEAFF
CDR3 DNA: TGTGCCTGGAGTCAGGAGGTGGCCACTGAAGCTTTCTTT

D gene: .
clone size: .
V gene: TRBV7-3
J gene: TRBJ2-2
CDR3 protein: CASSSTGRVTGELFF
CDR3 DNA: TGTGCCAGCAGCTCCACAGGGAGGGTCACCGGGGAGCTGTTTTTT

D gene: TRBD1
clone size: .
V gene: TRBV14
J gene: TRBJ2-5
CDR3 protein: CASSRDRGRETQYF
CDR3 DNA: TGTGCCAGCAGCCGGGACAGGGGTCGGGAGACCCAGTACTTC

D gene: .
clone size: .
V gene: TRBV3-1/TRBV3-2
J gene: TRBJ2-2
CDR3 protein: CASSPDTATGFEELFF
CDR3 DNA: TGTGCCAGCAGCCCGGACACTGCGACAGGCTTCGAGGAGCTGTTTTTT

D gene: TRBD1
clone size: .
V gene: TRBV4-2
J gene: TRBJ1-2
CDR3 protein: CASSTGTGVEGYTF
CDR3 DNA: TGTGCCAGCAGCACCGGGACAGGGGTAGAGGGCTACACCTTC

D gene: TRBD1
clone size: .
V gene: TRBV10-3
J gene: TRBJ2-5
CDR3 protein: CAVGSTGGETQYF
CDR3 DNA: TGTGCTGTGGGGTCGACAGGGGGGGAGACCCAGTACTTC

D gene: .
clone size: .
V gene: TRBV12-3/TRBV12-4
J gene: TRBJ1-2
CDR3 protein: CASSPGTFHGYTF
CDR3 DNA: TGTGCCAGCAGTCCCGGGACATTTCATGGCTACACCTTC

D gene: TRBD2
clone size: .
V gene: TRBV5-4
J gene: TRBJ2-7
CDR3 protein: CATQRGGSYEQYF
CDR3 DNA: TGTGCCACGCAGCGGGGAGGCTCCTACGAGCAGTACTTC

D gene: TRBD2
clone size: .
V gene: TRBV9
J gene: TRBJ2-3
CDR3 protein: CASSVASGGRTDTQYF
CDR3 DNA: TGTGCCAGCAGCGTAGCGAGCGGGGGGCGCACAGATACGCAGTATTTT

D gene: TRBD2
clone size: .
V gene: TRBV7-9
J gene: TRBJ2-3
CDR3 protein: CASSPSGGALDTQYF
CDR3 DNA: TGTGCCAGCAGCCCCAGCGGGGGGGCCCTAGATACGCAGTATTTT

D gene: .
clone size: .
V gene: TRBV4-2
J gene: TRBJ2-3
CDR3 protein: CASSPLPSYTDTQYF
CDR3 DNA: TGTGCCAGCAGCCCCCTCCCTTCCTACACAGATACGCAGTATTTT

D gene: TRBD1
clone size: .
V gene: TRBV27
J gene: TRBJ2-6
CDR3 protein: CASSLLGQGSGANVLTF
CDR3 DNA: TGTGCCAGCAGTTTATTGGGACAGGGGTCTGGGGCCAACGTCCTGACTTTC

D gene: .
clone size: .
V gene: TRBV7-9
J gene: TRBJ1-1
CDR3 protein: CASRGHNTEAFF
CDR3 DNA: TGTGCCAGCAGGGGGCATAACACTGAAGCTTTCTTT

D gene: .
clone size: .
V gene: TRBV25-1
J gene: TRBJ1-4
CDR3 protein: CASSEWGGNEKLFF
CDR3 DNA: TGTGCCAGCAGTGAATGGGGAGGGAATGAAAAACTGTTTTTT

D gene: .
clone size: .
V gene: TRBV4-3
J gene: TRBJ2-5
CDR3 protein: CASSQDRNIQETQYF
CDR3 DNA: TGCGCCAGCAGCCAAGATCGAAACATACAAGAGACCCAGTACTTC

D gene: .
clone size: once
V gene: TRBV29-1
J gene: TRBJ2-2
CDR3 protein: CSAGQPNTGELFF
CDR3 DNA: TGCAGCGCCGGACAGCCGAACACCGGGGAGCTGTTTTTT

D gene: .
clone size: few
V gene: TRBV6-2/TRBV6-3
J gene: TRBJ1-5
CDR3 protein: CASSYVQGSQPQHF
CDR3 DNA: TGTGCCAGCAGTTACGTTCAGGGGAGCCAGCCCCAGCATTTT

D gene: .
clone size: .
V gene: TRBV2
J gene: TRBJ2-7
CDR3 protein: CASSEGPGLYEQYF
CDR3 DNA: TGTGCCAGCAGTGAAGGGCCGGGACTCTACGAGCAGTACTTC

D gene: TRBD2
clone size: once
V gene: TRBV7-8
J gene: TRBJ2-7
CDR3 protein: CASSLEGPGLTYEQYF
CDR3 DNA: TGTGCCAGCAGCTTGGAAGGGCCGGGACTAACCTACGAGCAGTACTTC

D gene: .
clone size: .
V gene: TRBV15
J gene: TRBJ2-1
CDR3 protein: CATSRDWAGEQFF
CDR3 DNA: TGTGCCACCAGCAGAGATTGGGCGGGTGAGCAGTTCTTC

D gene: .
clone size: .
V gene: TRBV12-3/TRBV12-4
J gene: TRBJ1-6
CDR3 protein: CASSLRGSPLHF
CDR3 DNA: TGTGCCAGCAGTCTAAGGGGTTCACCCCTCCACTTT

D gene: .
clone size: few
V gene: TRBV11-2
J gene: TRBJ1-1
CDR3 protein: CASSPRGNLEAFF
CDR3 DNA: TGTGCCAGCAGCCCCAGGGGCAACCTTGAAGCTTTCTTT

D gene: .
clone size: .
V gene: TRBV4-3
J gene: TRBJ1-1
CDR3 protein: CASSQEDRGTEAFF
CDR3 DNA: TGCGCCAGCAGCCAAGAGGATCGGGGTACTGAAGCTTTCTTT

D gene: TRBD1
clone size: .
V gene: TRBV19
J gene: TRBJ1-1
CDR3 protein: CASSSRPGTENTEAFF
CDR3 DNA: TGTGCCAGTAGTTCCCGTCCCGGGACAGAAAACACTGAAGCTTTCTTT

D gene: .
clone size: once
V gene: TRBV29-1
J gene: TRBJ1-2
CDR3 protein: CSVEPAGRRYGYTF
CDR3 DNA: TGCAGCGTTGAGCCGGCAGGGCGGAGATATGGCTACACCTTC

D gene: TRBD2
clone size: .
V gene: TRBV27
J gene: TRBJ2-2
CDR3 protein: CASSFWTSGGGELFF
CDR3 DNA: TGTGCCAGCAGTTTTTGGACTAGCGGGGGCGGGGAGCTGTTTTTT

D gene: .
clone size: .
V gene: TRBV6-1
J gene: TRBJ1-1
CDR3 protein: CASSEVGSTEAFF
CDR3 DNA: TGTGCCAGCAGTGAGGTGGGGAGCACTGAAGCTTTCTTT

D gene: TRBD1
clone size: once
V gene: TRBV6-2/TRBV6-3
J gene: TRBJ2-7
CDR3 protein: CASSLLVERQGFEQYF
CDR3 DNA: TGTGCCAGCAGTCTACTAGTCGAGCGACAGGGATTCGAGCAGTACTTC

D gene: .
clone size: few
V gene: TRBV6-2/TRBV6-3
J gene: TRBJ2-2
CDR3 protein: CASSYSTLAILAGELFF
CDR3 DNA: TGTGCCAGCAGTTACTCGACGCTAGCAATTTTAGCCGGGGAGCTGTTTTTT

D gene: .
clone size: once
V gene: TRBV6-5
J gene: TRBJ2-7
CDR3 protein: CASRKETGIYEQYF
CDR3 DNA: TGTGCCAGCAGGAAAGAAACAGGGATCTACGAGCAGTACTTC

D gene: .
clone size: .
V gene: TRBV15
J gene: TRBJ2-7
CDR3 protein: CATSLTGSSTYEQYF
CDR3 DNA: TGTGCCACCAGCCTGACTGGTAGTTCCACCTACGAGCAGTACTTC

D gene: .
clone size: .
V gene: TRBV9
J gene: TRBJ2-7
CDR3 protein: CASSPDGGGSSYEQYF
CDR3 DNA: TGTGCCAGCAGCCCAGACGGTGGGGGGAGCTCCTACGAGCAGTACTTC

D gene: .
clone size: few
V gene: TRBV24-1
J gene: TRBJ2-5
CDR3 protein: CATSPAGGQETQYF
CDR3 DNA: TGTGCCACCAGTCCGGCAGGAGGACAAGAGACCCAGTACTTC

D gene: .
clone size: .
V gene: TRBV11-3
J gene: TRBJ2-2
CDR3 protein: CASSAGGTNTGELFF
CDR3 DNA: TGTGCCAGCAGCGCGGGCGGGACTAACACCGGGGAGCTGTTTTTT

D gene: .
clone size: .
V gene: TRBV14
J gene: TRBJ1-5
CDR3 protein: CASSLRGLDQPQHF
CDR3 DNA: TGTGCCAGCAGCCTACGGGGTTTGGACCAGCCCCAGCATTTT

D gene: TRBD1
clone size: .
V gene: TRBV29-1
J gene: TRBJ2-3
CDR3 protein: CSARRGQGTDTQYF
CDR3 DNA: TGCAGCGCCCGAAGGGGACAGGGCACAGATACGCAGTATTTT

D gene: TRBD1
clone size: .
V gene: TRBV6-2/TRBV6-3
J gene: TRBJ1-6
CDR3 protein: CASSSRGRNSPLHF
CDR3 DNA: TGTGCCAGCAGTTCCAGGGGGCGGAATTCACCCCTCCACTTT

D gene: TRBD2
clone size: .
V gene: TRBV20-1
J gene: TRBJ2-3
CDR3 protein: CSASWRGGSTDTQYF
CDR3 DNA: TGCAGTGCTAGTTGGCGGGGGGGATCCACAGATACGCAGTATTTT

D gene: .
clone size: .
V gene: TRBV29-1
J gene: TRBJ1-2
CDR3 protein: CSVEDQYREKGYTF
CDR3 DNA: TGCAGCGTTGAAGATCAGTACAGGGAGAAAGGCTACACCTTC

D gene: TRBD1
clone size: .
V gene: TRBV4-1
J gene: TRBJ2-7
CDR3 protein: CASSTRTGVPYEQYF
CDR3 DNA: TGCGCCAGCAGCACGCGGACAGGGGTTCCCTACGAGCAGTACTTC

D gene: TRBD2
clone size: .
V gene: TRBV25-1
J gene: TRBJ2-1
CDR3 protein: CASSMGGGFNNEQFF
CDR3 DNA: TGTGCCAGCAGTATGGGCGGGGGGTTCAACAATGAGCAGTTCTTC

D gene: TRBD1
clone size: .
V gene: TRBV7-9
J gene: TRBJ1-5
CDR3 protein: CASSSRTGGEQPQHF
CDR3 DNA: TGTGCCAGCAGCTCCAGGACAGGGGGCGAACAGCCCCAGCATTTT

D gene: TRBD2
clone size: .
V gene: TRBV12-5
J gene: TRBJ2-7
CDR3 protein: CASGLIAGEGEQYF
CDR3 DNA: TGTGCTAGTGGTTTGATAGCGGGGGAAGGCGAGCAGTACTTC